Listed below are T cell receptor beta chains from one sample, sequenced in a study of neurological immune-mediated disorders. In TCRdb, the 5' RACE reads were re-called with MiXCR into one record per CDR3 protein. The table has 55,000 to 70,000 distinct CDR3 sequences, 3% to 5% seen once. Specimen: PBMCs. The receptors were gathered from a young man with multiple sclerosis. The CDR3 runs from the conserved cysteine through the conserved F or W. A D gene is named only where the DNA matches it firmly. Only part of the rows carry a size: once, few, many, or a class if the clone is expanded.

>NA|TRBV9|TRBJ2-2|many
CASSVLGRSTGELFF
TGTGCCAGCAGCGTTTTAGGTCGCTCTACCGGGGAGCTGTTTTTT
>TRBD1|TRBV12-3/TRBV12-4|TRBJ1-5|NA
CASSIDRGDQPQNF
TGTGCCAGCAGTATTGACAGGGGGGATCAGCCCCAGAATTTT
>NA|TRBV7-2|TRBJ2-1|many
CASSFGGARVEQFF
TGTGCCAGCAGCTTCGGCGGGGCCCGGGTTGAGCAGTTCTTC
>TRBD2|TRBV12-3/TRBV12-4|TRBJ2-1|many
CASSYGTSGYNEQFF
TGTGCCAGCAGCTATGGGACTAGCGGGTACAATGAGCAGTTCTTC
>TRBD1|TRBV12-3/TRBV12-4|TRBJ2-7|many
CASSWDRGDEQYF
TGTGCCAGCAGTTGGGACAGGGGAGACGAGCAGTACTTC
>TRBD2|TRBV5-1|TRBJ2-7|many
CASSLGGGANYEQYF
TGCGCCAGCAGCTTGGGGGGAGGGGCCAACTACGAGCAGTACTTC
>NA|TRBV19|TRBJ1-4|few
CASSSGFYQEKLFF
TGTGCCAGTAGCTCCGGATTCTATCAGGAAAAACTGTTTTTT
>NA|TRBV7-9|TRBJ2-5|many
CASAGQETQYF
TGTGCCAGCGCGGGGCAAGAGACCCAGTACTTC
>TRBD2|TRBV29-1|TRBJ2-7|many
CSVFGGGTYEQYF
TGCAGCGTTTTTGGGGGGGGAACCTACGAGCAGTACTTC
>NA|TRBV27|TRBJ2-7|many
CASAQGIFYEQYF
TGTGCCAGCGCTCAGGGGATCTTCTACGAGCAGTACTTC
>NA|TRBV6-5|TRBJ1-1|many
CASSYSNIVVTEAFF
TGTGCCAGCAGTTACTCGAATATTGTTGTCACAGAAGCTTTCTTT
>TRBD2|TRBV7-6|TRBJ2-1|NA
CASSVLAGGPGDEQFF
TGTGCCAGCAGCGTACTAGCGGGGGGCCCCGGGGATGAGCAGTTCTTC
>TRBD2|TRBV9|TRBJ2-5|medium-sized
CASSEDDSGGARETQYF
TGTGCCAGCAGCGAAGACGATAGCGGGGGGGCCCGGGAGACCCAGTACTTC
>TRBD1|TRBV12-3/TRBV12-4|TRBJ2-7|few
CASSSHTTGAFYEQYF
TGTGCCAGCAGTTCCCATACCACAGGGGCCTTCTACGAGCAGTACTTC
>TRBD2|TRBV7-2|TRBJ2-2|many
CASSLIAGGTGELFF
TGTGCCAGCAGCTTAATAGCGGGGGGCACCGGGGAGCTGTTTTTT
>NA|TRBV18|TRBJ1-2|many
CASSPQPVIPYGYTF
TGTGCCAGCTCACCTCAACCGGTAATCCCGTATGGCTACACCTTC
>NA|TRBV3-1|TRBJ2-7|many
CASSPRRSGYEQYF
TGTGCCAGCAGCCCTAGAAGGTCGGGCTACGAGCAGTACTTC
>TRBD1|TRBV5-1|TRBJ1-4|many
CASSSLTGAYEKLFF
TGCGCCAGCAGCTCCCTGACAGGGGCGTATGAAAAACTGTTTTTT
>NA|TRBV15|TRBJ1-1|NA
CVTSRDKGMNTEAFF
TGTGTCACCAGCAGGGACAAAGGTATGAACACTGAAGCTTTCTTT
>NA|TRBV11-2|TRBJ2-7|few
CASSLVLGSYEQYF
TGTGCCAGCAGCTTAGTGCTGGGCTCCTACGAGCAGTACTTC
>TRBD2|TRBV5-5|TRBJ2-7|many
CASSLDAQRGVYEQYF
TGTGCCAGCAGCTTGGATGCCCAGCGGGGAGTCTACGAGCAGTACTTC
>NA|TRBV7-9|TRBJ1-2|many
CASSLVGLEGYTF
TGTGCCAGCAGCTTAGTTGGGCTGGAGGGCTACACCTTC
>NA|TRBV20-1|TRBJ1-3|many
CSAEQHSGNTIYF
TGCAGTGCTGAACAGCACTCTGGAAACACCATATATTTT
>NA|TRBV20-1|TRBJ2-7|NA
CSASGGYEQYF
TGCAGTGCTAGCGGGGGCTACGAGCAGTACTTC
>TRBD1|TRBV5-1|TRBJ2-7|many
CASSTGTGKNEQYF
TGCGCCAGCAGCACCGGGACAGGGAAAAACGAGCAGTACTTC
>TRBD1|TRBV6-6|TRBJ1-1|many
CASSYGAGGTEAFF
TGTGCCAGCAGTTACGGGGCAGGGGGCACTGAAGCTTTCTTT
>NA|TRBV3-1|TRBJ1-2|many
CASSQEPVTGNGYTF
TGTGCCAGCAGCCAGGAGCCCGTTACAGGGAATGGCTACACCTTC
>TRBD1|TRBV6-2/TRBV6-3|TRBJ2-7|many
CASSDPGQGIYEQYF
TGTGCCAGCAGTGACCCGGGACAGGGCATCTACGAGCAGTACTTC
>TRBD1|TRBV2|TRBJ1-2|many
CASRWTGLTYGYTF
TGTGCCAGCAGGTGGACAGGGCTTACCTATGGCTACACCTTC
>NA|TRBV6-2/TRBV6-3|TRBJ2-2|few
CASSYFRFGELFF
TGTGCCAGCAGTTACTTCAGATTTGGGGAGCTGTTTTTT
>NA|TRBV6-2/TRBV6-3|TRBJ2-5|many
CASSYEAEIQYF
TGTGCCAGCAGTTACGAAGCGGAGATCCAGTACTTC
>TRBD1|TRBV5-1|TRBJ1-1|many
CASSPDRGFGTEAFF
TGCGCCAGCAGCCCGGACAGGGGGTTTGGCACTGAAGCTTTCTTT
>TRBD1|TRBV7-9|TRBJ1-1|many
CASREGGTGDPRVTEAFF
TGTGCCAGCAGGGAAGGGGGGACAGGGGACCCCCGTGTGACTGAAGCTTTCTTT
>NA|TRBV20-1|TRBJ2-3|many
CSARDEGPDTQYF
TGCAGTGCTAGAGACGAGGGGCCAGATACGCAGTATTTT
>TRBD1|TRBV12-3/TRBV12-4|TRBJ1-5|many
CASSPDRDDQPQHF
TGTGCCAGCAGCCCAGACAGGGATGACCAGCCCCAGCATTTT
>TRBD2|TRBV6-5|TRBJ2-1|NA
CASSYFSGLAGTSSYNEQFF
TGTGCCAGCAGTTACTTTTCGGGACTAGCGGGGACAAGCTCCTACAATGAGCAGTTCTTC
>NA|TRBV6-4|TRBJ1-1|many
CARKTVNTEAFF
TGTGCCAGAAAGACAGTAAACACTGAAGCTTTCTTT
>NA|TRBV20-1|TRBJ2-7|many
CSASLPHVYEQYF
TGCAGTGCTAGCCTACCGCACGTTTACGAGCAGTACTTC
>TRBD2|TRBV20-1|TRBJ2-3|many
CSAKPPGGKDTQYF
TGCAGTGCTAAACCGCCCGGGGGGAAGGATACGCAGTATTTT
>NA|TRBV7-2|TRBJ1-1|many
CASSLLGLGGTEAFF
TGTGCCAGCAGCTTACTCGGGTTGGGGGGCACTGAAGCTTTCTTT
>TRBD1|TRBV5-1|TRBJ1-2|many
CASSLGQGAWYGYTF
TGCGCCAGCAGCCTGGGACAGGGGGCATGGTATGGCTACACCTTC
>NA|TRBV6-5|TRBJ1-6|many
CASRSNSPLHF
TGTGCCAGCAGGTCCAATTCACCCCTCCACTTT
>TRBD1|TRBV11-1|TRBJ1-2|many
CASSPLRGTGAHGYTF
TGTGCCAGCAGCCCCCTTAGGGGGACAGGGGCCCATGGCTACACCTTC
>NA|TRBV12-3/TRBV12-4|TRBJ2-5|many
CASSLWGEETQYF
TGTGCCAGCAGTTTGTGGGGCGAGGAGACCCAGTACTTC
>NA|TRBV5-1|TRBJ1-6|many
CASSLEGGRSNSPLHF
TGCGCCAGCAGCTTGGAGGGGGGCCGATCTAATTCACCCCTCCACTTT